One and the same sample provided the 6 T cell receptor beta chains below, sequenced in a study of blood T cell repertoires in COVID-19. The data were produced by immunoSEQ multiplex PCR, yet TCRdb's version contains in-frame clones alone and is incomplete. In the table there are some 370,000 clones, about 89% of which are singletons. Sequenced: peripheral blood. Receptors originate from a man between 35 and 55 years old with acute or convalescent COVID-19.

This chain joins TRBV25-1 and TRBJ1-3; TRBD1 is a possible D gene (5 bases). CDR3 size: 15 residues. V was shortened by 1 base and J by 4 bases, with 11 bases between the two germline ends. Germline V gives CDR1 MGHDK, CDR2 SYGVNS. For the CDR3, the DNA is TGTGCCAGCAGTGAATGGGGGGGAACCGGAAACACCATATATTTT. Its protein is CASSEWGGTGNTIYF.

The J gene is TRBJ1-5, the V gene TRBV30; TRBD1 matches 7 bases. The CDR3 contains 13 residues. Germline loops: CDR1 GTSNPN, CDR2 SVGIG (reference sequence). V lost 4 bases and J lost 4; bases outside the gene matches: 4. The CDR3 DNA reads as TGTGCCTGGAACAGGGGTTTGAATCAGCCCCAGCATTTT. Its protein is CAWNRGLNQPQHF.

V is TRBV14 and J is TRBJ2-7; D remains unclear. CDR1 and CDR2 from the germline V gene are SGHDN and FVKESK. Trimming removed 1 base from V and 2 bases from J, with 9 bases in between. The CDR3 runs 14 residues. CDR3 sequence: CASSQGESPYEQYF. CDR3 nucleotide sequence: TGTGCCAGCAGCCAAGGTGAGAGCCCCTACGAGCAGTACTTC. Complete variable domain (other parts from reference TRBV14 and TRBJ2-7): EAGVTQFPSHSVIEKGQTVTLRCDPISGHDNLYWYRRVMGKEIKFLLHFVKESKQDESGMPNNRFLAERTGGTYSTLKVQPAELEDSGVYFCASSQGESPYEQYFGPGTRLTVT.

The gene calls are TRBV19 and TRBJ1-1; D is ambiguous. V was clipped by 5 bases and J by 1 base, with 8 bases between them. The CDR3 has 13 amino acids. Germline-derived CDR1 and CDR2 are LNHDA and SQIVND (reference sequence). CDR3 loop: CASSHGRNTEAFF. The CDR3 nucleotides are TGTGCCAGTAGTCACGGGAGGAACACTGAAGCTTTCTTT.

This clone was seen at least ten times. The CDR3 spells CASSTTSGGPYNEQFF. The CDR3 DNA reads TGTGCCAGCAGCACCACTAGCGGGGGGCCCTACAATGAGCAGTTCTTC. The chain carries TRBV7-2 and TRBJ2-1, with 12 nucleotides matching TRBD2. The trim removed 5 bases at V and 2 bases at J, leaving 4 bases unmatched. The CDR3 totals 16 residues. Germline lookup yields CDR1 SGHTA and CDR2 FQGNSA.

This chain connects TRBV7-9 to TRBJ2-3; TRBD2 agrees at 12 bases. Trimming took 5 bases from V and 0 from J; bases not matched to a gene: 15. The length of the CDR3 is 20 residues. Germline V gene data show CDR1 as SEHNR and CDR2 as FQNEAQ (reference sequence). CDR3 sequence (DNA): TGTGCCAGCAGCACTAACTTGGGACTAGCGGGCCTATCTAGCACAGATACGCAGTATTTT. Amino acid sequence: CASSTNLGLAGLSSTDTQYF. The full variable domain, in which reference TRBV7-9 and TRBJ2-3 provide the parts outside the CDR3, is DTGVSQNPRHKITKRGQNVTFRCDPISEHNRLYWYRQTLGQGPEFLTYFQNEAQLEKSRLLSDRFSAERPKGSFSTLEIQRTEQGDSAMYLCASSTNLGLAGLSSTDTQYFGPGTRLTVL.